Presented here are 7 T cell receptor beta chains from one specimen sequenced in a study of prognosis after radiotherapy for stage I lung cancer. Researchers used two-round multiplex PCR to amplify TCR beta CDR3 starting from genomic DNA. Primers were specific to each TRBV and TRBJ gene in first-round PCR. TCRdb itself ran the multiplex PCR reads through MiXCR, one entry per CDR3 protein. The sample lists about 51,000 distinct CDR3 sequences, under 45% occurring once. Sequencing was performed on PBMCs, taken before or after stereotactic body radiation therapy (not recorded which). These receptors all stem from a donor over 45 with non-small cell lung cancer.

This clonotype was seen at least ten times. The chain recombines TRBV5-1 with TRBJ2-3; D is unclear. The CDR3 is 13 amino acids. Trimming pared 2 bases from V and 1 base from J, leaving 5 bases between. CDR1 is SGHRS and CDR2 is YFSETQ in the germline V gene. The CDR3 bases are TGCGCCAGCAGCTTCACAGGCACAGATACGCAGTATTTT. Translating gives CASSFTGTDTQYF.

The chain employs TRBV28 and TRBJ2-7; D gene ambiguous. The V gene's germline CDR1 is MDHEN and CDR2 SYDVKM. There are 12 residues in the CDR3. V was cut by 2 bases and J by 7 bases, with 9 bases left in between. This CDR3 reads CASSLGLVEQYF. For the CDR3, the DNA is TGTGCCAGCAGTTTAGGTCTAGTAGAGCAGTACTTC. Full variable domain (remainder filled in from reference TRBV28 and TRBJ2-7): DVKVTQSSRYLVKRTGEKVFLECVQDMDHENMFWYRQDPGLGLRLIYFSYDVKMKEKGDIPEGYSVSREKKERFSLILESASTNQTSMYLCASSLGLVEQYFGPGTRLTVT.

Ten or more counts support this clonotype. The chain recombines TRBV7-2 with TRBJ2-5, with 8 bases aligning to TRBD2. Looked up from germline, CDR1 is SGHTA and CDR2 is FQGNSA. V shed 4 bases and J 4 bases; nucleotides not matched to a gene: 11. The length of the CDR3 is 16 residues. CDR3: CASSSYSGTRVETQYF. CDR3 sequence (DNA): TGTGCCAGCAGCTCCTATAGCGGGACTAGGGTAGAGACCCAGTACTTC. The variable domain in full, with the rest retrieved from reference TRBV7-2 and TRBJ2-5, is GAGVSQSPSNKVTEKGKDVELRCDPISGHTALYWYRQSLGQGLEFLIYFQGNSAPDKSGLPSDRFSAERTGGSVSTLTIQRTQQEDSAVYLCASSSYSGTRVETQYFGPGTRLLVL.

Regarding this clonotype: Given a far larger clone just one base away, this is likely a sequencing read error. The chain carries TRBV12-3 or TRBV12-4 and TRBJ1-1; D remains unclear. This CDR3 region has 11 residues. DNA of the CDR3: TGTGCCAGCAGCCTTAACACTGAAGCTTTATTT. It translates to CASSLNTEALF.

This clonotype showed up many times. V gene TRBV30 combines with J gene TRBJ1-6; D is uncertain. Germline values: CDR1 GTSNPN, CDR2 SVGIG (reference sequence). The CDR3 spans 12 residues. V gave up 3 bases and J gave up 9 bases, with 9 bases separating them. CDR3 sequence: CAWRPGSSPLHF. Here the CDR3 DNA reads TGTGCCTGGAGGCCGGGAAGTTCACCCCTCCACTTT.

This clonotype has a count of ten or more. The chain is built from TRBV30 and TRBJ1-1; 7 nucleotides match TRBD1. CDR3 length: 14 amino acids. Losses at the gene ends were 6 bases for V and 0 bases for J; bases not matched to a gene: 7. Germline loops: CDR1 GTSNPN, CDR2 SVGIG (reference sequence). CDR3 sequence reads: CACQTGSMNTEAFF. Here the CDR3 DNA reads TGTGCCTGCCAGACAGGGTCCATGAACACTGAAGCTTTCTTT.

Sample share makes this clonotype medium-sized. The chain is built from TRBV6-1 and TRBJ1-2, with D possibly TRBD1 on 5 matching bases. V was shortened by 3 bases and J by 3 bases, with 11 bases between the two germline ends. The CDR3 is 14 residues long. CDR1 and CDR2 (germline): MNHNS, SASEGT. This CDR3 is CASSDQGRHYGYTF. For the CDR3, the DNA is TGTGCCAGCAGTGACCAGGGACGGCACTATGGCTACACCTTC.